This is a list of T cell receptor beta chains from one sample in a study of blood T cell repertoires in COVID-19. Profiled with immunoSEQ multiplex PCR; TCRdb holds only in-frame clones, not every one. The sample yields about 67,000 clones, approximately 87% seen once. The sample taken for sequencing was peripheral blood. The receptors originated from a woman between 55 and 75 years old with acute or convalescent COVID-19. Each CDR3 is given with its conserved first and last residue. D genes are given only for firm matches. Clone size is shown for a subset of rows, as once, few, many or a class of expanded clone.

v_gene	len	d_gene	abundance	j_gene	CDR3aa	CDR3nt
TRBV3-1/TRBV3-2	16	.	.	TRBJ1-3	CASSQAGAGTGNTIYF	TGTGCCAGCAGCCAAGCAGGGGCAGGCACTGGAAACACCATATATTTT
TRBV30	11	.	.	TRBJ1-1	CACFWGEEAFF	TGTGCCTGTTTTTGGGGGGAAGAAGCTTTCTTT
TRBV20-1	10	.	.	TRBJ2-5	CSAGEETQYF	TGCAGTGCTGGGGAGGAGACCCAGTACTTC
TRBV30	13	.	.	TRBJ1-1	CAWRYRVDTEAFF	TGTGCCTGGAGGTACAGGGTTGACACTGAAGCTTTCTTT
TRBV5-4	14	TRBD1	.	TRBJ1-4	CASSPGQYNEKLFF	TGTGCCAGCAGCCCGGGACAGTATAATGAAAAACTGTTTTTT
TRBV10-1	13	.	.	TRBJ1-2	CASSPGPAYGYTF	TGCGCCAGCAGTCCAGGCCCGGCGTACGGCTACACCTTC
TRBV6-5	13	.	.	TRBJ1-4	CATIFGANEKLFF	TGTGCCACCATATTCGGGGCTAATGAAAAACTGTTTTTT
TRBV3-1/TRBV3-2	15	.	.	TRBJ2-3	CASSQDWPSTDTQYF	TGTGCCAGCAGCCAAGACTGGCCAAGCACAGATACGCAGTATTTT
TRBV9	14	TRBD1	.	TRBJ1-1	CASSVGQGGTEAFF	TGTGCCAGCAGCGTGGGACAGGGAGGTACTGAAGCTTTCTTT
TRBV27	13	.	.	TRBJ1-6	CASTGVYNSPLHF	TGTGCCAGCACGGGGGTCTATAATTCACCCCTCCACTTT
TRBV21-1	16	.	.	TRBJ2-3	CASSSPLGAARDTQYF	TGTGCCAGCAGCTCACCGCTAGGGGCCGCGCGAGATACGCAGTATTTT
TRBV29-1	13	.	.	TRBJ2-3	CSVEGASTDTQYF	TGCAGCGTTGAAGGGGCAAGCACAGATACGCAGTATTTT
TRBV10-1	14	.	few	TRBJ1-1	CASSPSTGWTEAFF	TGCGCCAGCAGTCCCTCCACAGGGTGGACTGAAGCTTTCTTT
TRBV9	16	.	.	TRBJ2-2	CASSGYRVPNTGELFF	TGTGCCAGCAGCGGATACAGGGTTCCGAACACCGGGGAGCTGTTTTTT
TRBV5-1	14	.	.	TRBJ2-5	CASSLGNSQETQYF	TGCGCCAGCAGCTTGGGAAACTCCCAAGAGACCCAGTACTTC
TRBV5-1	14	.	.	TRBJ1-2	CASSLETSGYGYTF	TGCGCCAGCAGCTTGGAAACCAGTGGCTATGGCTACACCTTC
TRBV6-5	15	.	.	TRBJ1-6	CASSYQTVYNSPLHF	TGTGCCAGCAGTTACCAGACAGTCTATAATTCACCCCTCCACTTT
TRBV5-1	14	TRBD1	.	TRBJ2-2	CASSLMTGTGELFF	TGCGCCAGCAGCCTTATGACAGGGACCGGGGAGCTGTTTTTT
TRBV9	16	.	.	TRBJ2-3	CASSLRQSHYTDTQYF	TGTGCCAGCAGCCTAAGACAGAGCCACTACACAGATACGCAGTATTTT
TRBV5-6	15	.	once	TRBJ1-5	CASSLGGVSNQPQHF	TGTGCCAGCAGCTTAGGAGGGGTTAGCAATCAGCCCCAGCATTTT
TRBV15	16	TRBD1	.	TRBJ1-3	CATKRTGGISGNTIYF	TGTGCCACCAAAAGGACAGGGGGAATCTCTGGAAACACCATATATTTT
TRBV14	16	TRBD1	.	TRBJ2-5	CASSQVGQGARETQYF	TGTGCCAGCAGCCAAGTCGGACAGGGGGCTCGAGAGACCCAGTACTTC
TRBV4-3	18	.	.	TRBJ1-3	CASSQDQKRAGAGNTIYF	TGCGCCAGCAGCCAAGATCAAAAGCGAGCAGGGGCTGGAAACACCATATATTTT
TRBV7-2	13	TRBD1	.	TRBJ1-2	CASSRRQGYGYTF	TGTGCCAGCAGCCGTCGACAGGGCTATGGCTACACCTTC
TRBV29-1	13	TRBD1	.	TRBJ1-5	CSVGTGFNQPQHF	TGCAGCGTTGGGACAGGGTTCAATCAGCCCCAGCATTTT
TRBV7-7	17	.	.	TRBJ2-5	CASSLEGTTPLEETQYF	TGTGCCAGCAGCTTAGAAGGAACGACCCCACTAGAAGAGACCCAGTACTTC
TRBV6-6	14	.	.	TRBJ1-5	CASSPQGSNQPQHF	TGTGCCAGCAGTCCACAGGGTAGCAATCAGCCCCAGCATTTT
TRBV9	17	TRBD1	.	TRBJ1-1	CASSVTPTGLLNTEAFF	TGTGCCAGCAGCGTCACCCCGACAGGGTTATTAAACACTGAAGCTTTCTTT
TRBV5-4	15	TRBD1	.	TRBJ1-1	CASSLRTGGGTEAFF	TGTGCCAGCAGCCTGCGGACAGGTGGGGGGACTGAAGCTTTCTTT
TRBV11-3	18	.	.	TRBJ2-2	CASSLDSPGLANTGELFF	TGTGCCAGCAGCTTAGATAGTCCAGGGTTAGCGAACACCGGGGAGCTGTTTTTT
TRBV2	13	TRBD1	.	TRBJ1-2	CASSGGTGAGYTF	TGTGCCAGCAGTGGTGGGACAGGGGCTGGCTACACCTTC
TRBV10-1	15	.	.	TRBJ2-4	CASSVGPFDKNIQYF	TGCGCCAGCAGTGTTGGGCCCTTCGACAAAAACATTCAGTACTTC
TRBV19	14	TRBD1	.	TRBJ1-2	CASSTRGRLDGYTF	TGTGCCAGTAGTACCAGGGGGCGCTTGGATGGCTACACCTTC
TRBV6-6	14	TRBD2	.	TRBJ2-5	CANGAGGPQETQYF	TGTGCCAACGGAGCGGGAGGGCCCCAAGAGACCCAGTACTTC
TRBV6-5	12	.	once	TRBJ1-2	CASSYNRDGYTF	TGTGCCAGCAGTTACAACAGGGATGGCTACACCTTC
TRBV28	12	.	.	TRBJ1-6	CASSSLNSPLHF	TGTGCCAGCAGTTCACTTAATTCACCCCTCCACTTT
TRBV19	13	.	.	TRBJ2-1	CASSIDRVNEQFF	TGTGCCAGTAGTATAGACAGGGTAAATGAGCAGTTCTTC
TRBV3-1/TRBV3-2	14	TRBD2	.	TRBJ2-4	CASSQGASGFNQYF	TGTGCCAGCAGCCAAGGAGCTAGCGGTTTTAATCAGTACTTC
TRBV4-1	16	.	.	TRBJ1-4	CASSQEGRGTNEKLFF	TGCGCCAGCAGCCAAGAAGGTAGGGGGACGAATGAAAAACTGTTTTTT
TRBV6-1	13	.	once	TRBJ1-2	CASSETGSSGYTF	TGTGCCAGCAGTGAAACAGGTTCAAGTGGCTACACCTTC
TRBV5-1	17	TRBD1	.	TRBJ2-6	CASSPTGATSGANVLTF	TGCGCCAGCAGCCCAACAGGGGCGACCTCTGGGGCCAACGTCCTGACTTTC
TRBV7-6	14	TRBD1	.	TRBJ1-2	CASSLVGGDYGYTF	TGTGCCAGCAGCTTAGTAGGGGGCGACTATGGCTACACCTTC
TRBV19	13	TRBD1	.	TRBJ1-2	CASSSGQGRGYTF	TGTGCCAGTAGTTCAGGACAGGGGAGAGGCTACACCTTC
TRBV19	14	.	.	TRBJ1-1	CASSREAINTEAFF	TGTGCCAGTAGTAGGGAGGCTATTAACACTGAAGCTTTCTTT
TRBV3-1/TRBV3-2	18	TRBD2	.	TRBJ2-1	CASSGGLAGESSYNEQFF	TGTGCCAGCAGCGGGGGACTAGCGGGGGAGAGCTCCTACAATGAGCAGTTCTTC
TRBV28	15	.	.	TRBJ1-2	CASSLSLQGNYGYTF	TGTGCCAGCAGTTTATCCCTCCAGGGGAACTATGGCTACACCTTC
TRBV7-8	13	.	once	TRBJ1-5	CASSPGGVQPQHF	TGTGCCAGCAGCCCTGGAGGGGTTCAGCCCCAGCATTTT
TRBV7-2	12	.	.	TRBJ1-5	CASSRQSQPQHF	TGTGCCAGCAGCCGCCAGTCCCAGCCCCAGCATTTT
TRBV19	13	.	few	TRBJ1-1	CASSIKGPAEAFF	TGTGCCAGTAGTATAAAGGGGCCCGCTGAAGCTTTCTTT
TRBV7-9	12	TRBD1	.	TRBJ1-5	CASSLGDRAQHF	TGTGCCAGCAGCTTAGGGGACAGAGCCCAGCATTTT
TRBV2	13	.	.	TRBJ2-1	CASRQHIASEQFF	TGTGCCAGCAGGCAACATATAGCGAGTGAGCAGTTCTTC
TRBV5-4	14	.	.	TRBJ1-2	CASSLVRAEYGYTF	TGTGCCAGCAGCTTGGTCAGGGCTGAATATGGCTACACCTTC
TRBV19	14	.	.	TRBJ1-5	CASTSRGYNQPQHF	TGTGCCAGTACCTCGCGGGGATACAATCAGCCCCAGCATTTT
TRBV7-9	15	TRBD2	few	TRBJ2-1	CASSWEGSSYNEQFF	TGTGCCAGCAGCTGGGAGGGTTCCTCCTACAATGAGCAGTTCTTC
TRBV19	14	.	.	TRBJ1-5	CASRGISGNQPQHF	TGTGCCAGTAGGGGCATATCGGGGAATCAGCCCCAGCATTTT
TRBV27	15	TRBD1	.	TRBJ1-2	CASSSLGTGNYGYTF	TGTGCCAGCAGTTCCTTAGGGACAGGGAACTATGGCTACACCTTC
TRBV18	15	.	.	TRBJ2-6	CASSPTGTGANVLTF	TGTGCCAGCTCACCCACAGGGACTGGGGCCAACGTCCTGACTTTC
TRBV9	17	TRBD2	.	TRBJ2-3	CASSVATSGRAADTQYF	TGTGCCAGCAGCGTAGCGACTAGCGGGAGGGCCGCAGATACGCAGTATTTT
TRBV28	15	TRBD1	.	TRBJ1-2	CASSIGTGGGYGYTF	TGTGCCAGCAGTATCGGGACAGGGGGTGGCTATGGCTACACCTTC
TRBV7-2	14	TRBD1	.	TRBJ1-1	CASSPGGRGTEAFF	TGTGCCAGCAGCCCAGGGGGCCGAGGCACTGAAGCTTTCTTT